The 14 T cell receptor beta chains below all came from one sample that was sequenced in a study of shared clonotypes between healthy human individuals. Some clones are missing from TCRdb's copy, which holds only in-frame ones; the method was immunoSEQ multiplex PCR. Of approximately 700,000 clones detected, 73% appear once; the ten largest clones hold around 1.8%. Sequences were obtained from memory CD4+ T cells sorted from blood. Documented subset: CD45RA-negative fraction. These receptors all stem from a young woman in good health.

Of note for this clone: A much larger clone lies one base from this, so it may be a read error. Here the CDR3 DNA reads TGTGCCAGCAGGCCGGGACAGGGGACCTACGAGCAGTACTTC. It specifies CASRPGQGTYEQYF. This chain links TRBV6-6 with TRBJ2-5; TRBD1 matches 10 bases. The J call may be in error: the DNA end matches TRBJ2-7 better. The CDR3 has 14 amino acids. Looked up from germline, CDR1 is MNHNY and CDR2 is SVGAGI (reference sequence).

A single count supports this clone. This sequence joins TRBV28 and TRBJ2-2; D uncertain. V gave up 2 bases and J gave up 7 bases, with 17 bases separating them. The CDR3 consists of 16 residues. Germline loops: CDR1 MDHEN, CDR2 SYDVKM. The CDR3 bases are TGTGCCAGCAGTTTAGCCCGAGGTTTATGGTACGGGGAGCTGTTTTTT. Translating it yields CASSLARGLWYGELFF.

In nucleotides, the CDR3 is TGTGCCAGCAATATCTCAAGGGGGGACAGGCGTTATGAAAAACTGTTTTTT. It specifies CASNISRGDRRYEKLFF. The chain has TRBV27 and TRBJ1-4; TRBD1 aligns across 8 bases. Trimming removed 7 bases from V and 6 bases from J; junction bases left unmatched: 16. This CDR3 comprises 17 residues. CDR1 MNHEY and CDR2 SMNVEV come from the germline V gene (reference sequence).

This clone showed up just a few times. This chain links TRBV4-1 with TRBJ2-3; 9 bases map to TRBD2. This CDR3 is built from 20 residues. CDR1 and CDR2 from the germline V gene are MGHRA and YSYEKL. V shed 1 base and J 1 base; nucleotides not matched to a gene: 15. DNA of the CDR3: TGCGCCAGCAGCCAAGGGTGGCCTAGCGGGATCGCCGTTGGCACAGATACGCAGTATTTT. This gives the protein CASSQGWPSGIAVGTDTQYF.

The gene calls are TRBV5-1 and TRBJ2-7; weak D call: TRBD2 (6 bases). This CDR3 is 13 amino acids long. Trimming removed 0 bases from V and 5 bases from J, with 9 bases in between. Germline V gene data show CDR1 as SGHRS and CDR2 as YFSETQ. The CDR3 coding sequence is TGCGCCAGCAGCTTGGGATGGGAGGACGAGCAGTACTTC. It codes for CASSLGWEDEQYF.

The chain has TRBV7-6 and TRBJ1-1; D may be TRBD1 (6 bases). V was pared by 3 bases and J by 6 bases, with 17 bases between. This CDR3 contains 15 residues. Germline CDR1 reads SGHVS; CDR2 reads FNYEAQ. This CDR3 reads CASSLGGARGAEAFF. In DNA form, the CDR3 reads TGTGCCAGCAGCTTGGGGGGCGCACGGGGCGCTGAAGCTTTCTTT.

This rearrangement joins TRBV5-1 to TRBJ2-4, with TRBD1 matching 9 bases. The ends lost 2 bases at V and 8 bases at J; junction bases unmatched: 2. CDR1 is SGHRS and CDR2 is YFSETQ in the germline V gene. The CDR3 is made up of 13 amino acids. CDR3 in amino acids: CASSFRQGDIQYF. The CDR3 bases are TGCGCCAGCAGCTTCCGACAGGGGGACATTCAGTACTTC.

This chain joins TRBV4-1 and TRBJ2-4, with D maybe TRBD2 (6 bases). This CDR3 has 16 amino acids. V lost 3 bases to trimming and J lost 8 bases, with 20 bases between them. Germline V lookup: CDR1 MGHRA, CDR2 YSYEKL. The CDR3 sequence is CASSHPGGSPGYIQYF. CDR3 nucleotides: TGCGCCAGCAGCCACCCCGGGGGATCTCCAGGGTACATTCAGTACTTC.

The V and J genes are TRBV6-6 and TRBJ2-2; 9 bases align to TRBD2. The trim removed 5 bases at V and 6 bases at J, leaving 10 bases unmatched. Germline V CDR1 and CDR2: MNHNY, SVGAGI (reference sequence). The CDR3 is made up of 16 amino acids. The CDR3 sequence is CASSARSGSRSGELFF. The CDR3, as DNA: TGTGCCAGCAGTGCGCGTAGCGGGAGCCGGTCCGGGGAGCTGTTTTTT.

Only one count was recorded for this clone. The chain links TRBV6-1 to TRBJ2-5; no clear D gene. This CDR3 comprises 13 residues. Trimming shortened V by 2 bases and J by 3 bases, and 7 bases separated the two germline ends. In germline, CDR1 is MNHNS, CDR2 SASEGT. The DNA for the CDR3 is TGTGCCAGCAGTGAACCCAGCGAAGAGACCCAGTACTTC. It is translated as CASSEPSEETQYF.

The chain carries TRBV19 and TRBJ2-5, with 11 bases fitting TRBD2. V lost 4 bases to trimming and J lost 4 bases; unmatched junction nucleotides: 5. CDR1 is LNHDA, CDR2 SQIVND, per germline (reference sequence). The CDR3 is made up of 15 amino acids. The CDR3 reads CASSKKGTSGETQYF. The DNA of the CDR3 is TGTGCCAGTAGTAAGAAAGGGACTAGCGGAGAGACCCAGTACTTC. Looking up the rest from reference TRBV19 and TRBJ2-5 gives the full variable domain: DGGITQSPKYLFRKEGQNVTLSCEQNLNHDAMYWYRQDPGQGLRLIYYSQIVNDFQKGDIAEGYSVSREKKESFPLTVTSAQKNPTAFYLCASSKKGTSGETQYFGPGTRLLVL.

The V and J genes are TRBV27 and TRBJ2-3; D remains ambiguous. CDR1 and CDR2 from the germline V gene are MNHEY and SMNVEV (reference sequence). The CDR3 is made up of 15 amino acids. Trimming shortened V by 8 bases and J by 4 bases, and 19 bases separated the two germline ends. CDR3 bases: TGTGCCAGCCGTTCTGGGCAGACGTTTGCAGATACGCAGTATTTT. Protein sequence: CASRSGQTFADTQYF.

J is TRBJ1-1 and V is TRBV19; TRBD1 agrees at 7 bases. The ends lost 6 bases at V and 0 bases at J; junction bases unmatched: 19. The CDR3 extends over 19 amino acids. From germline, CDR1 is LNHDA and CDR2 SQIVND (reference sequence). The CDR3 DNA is TGTGCCAGTAGATCTATACTTGGGACAGCCTCTGAGATGAACACTGAAGCTTTCTTT. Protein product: CASRSILGTASEMNTEAFF.

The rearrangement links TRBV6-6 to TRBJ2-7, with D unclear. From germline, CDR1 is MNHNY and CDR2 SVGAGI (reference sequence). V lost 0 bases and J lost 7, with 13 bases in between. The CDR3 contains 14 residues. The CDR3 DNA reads TGTGCCAGCAGTTACTCGGGTCGGGTTGGGGAGCAGTACTTC. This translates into CASSYSGRVGEQYF.